The clone carrying this TCR beta chain has a count of ten or more. For TCR beta, libraries came from iRepertoire HTBI primers and Arm-PCR of CDR3 regions. TCRdb called the multiplex PCR reads again in MiXCR, with one record for every CDR3 protein. The profile shows fewer than 650,000 distinct CDR3 sequences, approximately 15% of them singletons. These data come from a study of regulatory T cells in long-lasting Graves disease. Time point given: newly diagnosed GD, antithyroid drugs for less than 3 months. Extracted PBMC RNA gave rise to the TCR library. This CDR3 has 14 amino acids. Germline-derived CDR1 and CDR2 are DFQATT and SNEGSKA (reference sequence). V lost 5 bases to trimming and J lost 2 bases, with 15 bases between them. The sample was also linked to a second study, of T cells in Graves' hyperthyroidism and ophthalmopathy. As that study records: A model built on 13 V-J features separated ophthalmopathy from stable hyperthyroidism. The model predicted ophthalmopathy a median around 6.5 months before onset.

This sequence joins TRBV20-1 and TRBJ2-5; tentatively, D is TRBD2 (7 bases). The sequence derives from a young woman with Graves disease. Material: peripheral blood mononuclear cells (PBMCs), obtained at new diagnosis, from a patient treated with antithyroid drugs. DNA of the CDR3: TGCAGTGCTCGCGAGGGGGGGTATCAAGAGACCCAGTACTTC. Protein product: CSAREGGYQETQYF.